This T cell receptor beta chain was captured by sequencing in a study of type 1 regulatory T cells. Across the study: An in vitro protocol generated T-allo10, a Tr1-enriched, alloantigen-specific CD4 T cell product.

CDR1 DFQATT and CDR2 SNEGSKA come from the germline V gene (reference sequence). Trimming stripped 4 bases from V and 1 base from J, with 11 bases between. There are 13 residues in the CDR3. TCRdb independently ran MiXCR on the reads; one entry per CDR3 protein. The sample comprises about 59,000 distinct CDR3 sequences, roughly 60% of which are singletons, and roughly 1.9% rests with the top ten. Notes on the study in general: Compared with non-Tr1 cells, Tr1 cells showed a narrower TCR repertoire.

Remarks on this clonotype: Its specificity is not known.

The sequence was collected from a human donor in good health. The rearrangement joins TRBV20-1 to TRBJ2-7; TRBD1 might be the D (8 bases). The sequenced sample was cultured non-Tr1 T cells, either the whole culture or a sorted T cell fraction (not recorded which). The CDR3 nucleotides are TGCAGTGCTACACAGGGGGGGTCCTACGAGCAGTACTTC. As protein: CSATQGGSYEQYF.